These T cell receptor beta chains were read from a single sample in a study of T cells in Graves' hyperthyroidism and ophthalmopathy. MiXCR, applied by TCRdb to the multiplex PCR reads, yields one record per CDR3 protein. This table has under 400,000 distinct CDR3 sequences, around 13% appearing once. The sample taken for sequencing was blood. Receptors originate from a woman aged 18-30 years with Graves' hyperthyroidism. CDR3s leave out the opening cysteine and the closing phenylalanine or tryptophan. D genes are given only for firm matches.

>TRBJ1-1|TRBD1|TRBV7-9
ASSLGQDGTEAF
>TRBJ1-1|TRBD1|TRBV12-3/TRBV12-4
ASTPSGGRNTEAF
>TRBJ1-1|TRBD1|TRBV19
ASNDRGVMNTEAF
>TRBJ2-1|TRBD1|TRBV10-3
ATGTGDLAMEF
>TRBJ2-1|.|TRBV15
ATGLPDNEQF
>TRBJ1-2|TRBD1|TRBV20-1
SARVAGGNYGYT
>TRBJ1-6|.|TRBV28
ASSTPMGGSSYNSPLH
>TRBJ2-3|TRBD2|TRBV29-1
SAGTRMADTQY
>TRBJ2-1|.|TRBV24-1
ATSDQLPSSYNEQF
>TRBJ2-3|.|TRBV24-1
ATGGRTDTQY
>TRBJ1-1|.|TRBV3-1
ASSPGARNTEAF
>TRBJ2-3|TRBD1|TRBV27
ASSFWTGSTASTDTQY
>TRBJ2-1|.|TRBV11-2
ASTLTSYNEQF
>TRBJ2-5|TRBD2|TRBV19
ASAGTNQETQY
>TRBJ1-4|.|TRBV3-1
ASSQRGAGDEKLF
>TRBJ1-1|.|TRBV19
ASSLGGAAF
>TRBJ1-5|.|TRBV30
AWSGGLNQPQH
>TRBJ2-1|.|TRBV10-3
AISESRLKKSYNEQF
>TRBJ1-1|.|TRBV12-3/TRBV12-4
ASSPPPGGIAF
>TRBJ2-5|TRBD1|TRBV20-1
SALPNPPDRGWETQY
>TRBJ2-7|.|TRBV6-2/TRBV6-3
ASRVGTFYEQY
>TRBJ1-2|TRBD1|TRBV12-3/TRBV12-4
ASSWTGGGYGYT
>TRBJ2-1|TRBD2|TRBV13
ASSLQAGISYNEQF
>TRBJ1-2|.|TRBV7-9
ASSLEGGGYT
>TRBJ1-1|.|TRBV5-1
ASSPDSKLNTEAF
>TRBJ1-1|.|TRBV6-1
ASSFRDWGTEAF
>TRBJ1-1|.|TRBV29-1
SVVMDTEAF